The rows below give T cell receptor beta chains drawn from one sample of a study of T-cell reconstitution after alpha-beta-depleted transplantation in children. TCRdb reanalysed the PCR reads using MiXCR and keeps one entry per CDR3 protein. The data contain some 300,000 distinct CDR3 sequences, over 7% of them singletons. Sample: peripheral blood, taken 360 days after TCRalphabeta/CD19-depleted stem cell transplant. The receptor source for this set is a female patient between 2 and 10 years old who had a stem cell transplant for Fanconi anemia, so the T cells may come from the graft donor. Each CDR3 is given with its conserved first and last residue. A D gene is named only where the DNA matches it firmly. The size of a clone is reported for some rows only, either as once, few or many, or as a class for expanded clones.

CDR3: CASSVGDRVYEQFF
DNA: TGTGCCAGCAGCGTAGGGGACAGGGTTTATGAGCAGTTCTTC
V: TRBV9
J: TRBJ2-1
size: many
D: TRBD1

CDR3: CSARDLGLDTQYF
DNA: TGCAGTGCTAGAGATTTAGGATTGGATACGCAGTATTTT
V: TRBV20-1
J: TRBJ2-3
size: many
D: -

CDR3: CASSLALRATHEQYF
DNA: TGTGCCAGCAGCTTAGCGCTGAGGGCTACGCACGAGCAGTACTTC
V: TRBV7-9
J: TRBJ2-7
size: many
D: -

CDR3: CSVGRVNTEAFF
DNA: TGCAGCGTTGGCCGGGTGAACACTGAAGCTTTCTTT
V: TRBV29-1
J: TRBJ1-1
size: many
D: -

CDR3: CATSLAGGLGELFF
DNA: TGTGCCACCAGTCTAGCGGGAGGTCTCGGGGAGCTGTTTTTT
V: TRBV15
J: TRBJ2-2
size: many
D: TRBD2

CDR3: CASSLRARSAGSYNEQFF
DNA: TGTGCCAGCAGCCTGCGAGCGAGGAGCGCCGGCTCCTACAATGAGCAGTTCTTC
V: TRBV7-3
J: TRBJ2-1
size: -
D: -

CDR3: CASITMVRLAGGQYSGANVLTF
DNA: TGTGCCAGCATTACAATGGTACGACTAGCGGGGGGCCAATACTCTGGGGCCAACGTCCTGACTTTC
V: TRBV6-4
J: TRBJ2-6
size: few
D: TRBD2

CDR3: CASSQDFRDNTEAFF
DNA: TGTGCCAGCAGCCAAGATTTTAGGGACAACACTGAAGCTTTCTTT
V: TRBV3-1
J: TRBJ1-1
size: few
D: -

CDR3: CASSPMTGTNYGYTF
DNA: TGTGCCAGCAGTCCAATGACAGGGACTAACTATGGCTACACCTTC
V: TRBV2
J: TRBJ1-2
size: -
D: TRBD1

CDR3: CATSLAAQNTEAFF
DNA: TGTGCCACCTCCCTGGCAGCCCAGAACACTGAAGCTTTCTTT
V: TRBV7-2
J: TRBJ1-1
size: many
D: -

CDR3: CAPLRGRETQYF
DNA: TGTGCCCCGTTGCGGGGTAGAGAGACCCAGTACTTC
V: TRBV19
J: TRBJ2-5
size: -
D: -

CDR3: CASSQVLGRAGEEETQYF
DNA: TGTGCCAGCAGCCAAGTTTTGGGGAGAGCGGGGGAAGAAGAGACCCAGTACTTC
V: TRBV4-2
J: TRBJ2-5
size: many
D: TRBD2

CDR3: CATSRDLGETQYF
DNA: TGTGCCACCAGCAGAGATCTTGGAGAGACCCAGTACTTC
V: TRBV15
J: TRBJ2-5
size: many
D: -

CDR3: CASSFRTLPGRDYGYTF
DNA: TGTGCCAGCAGCTTTCGAACCCTCCCAGGGAGAGACTATGGCTACACCTTC
V: TRBV5-6
J: TRBJ1-2
size: -
D: -

CDR3: CASSPLSRQGIPSTDTQYF
DNA: TGTGCCAGCTCACCACTGTCGCGACAGGGGATACCTAGCACAGATACGCAGTATTTT
V: TRBV18
J: TRBJ2-3
size: few
D: TRBD1

CDR3: CASRGQGRVWEQFF
DNA: TGTGCCAGCAGGGGACAGGGAAGGGTGTGGGAGCAGTTCTTC
V: TRBV2
J: TRBJ2-1
size: many
D: TRBD1

CDR3: CSAQGTGSGNRPQHF
DNA: TGCAGTGCTCAGGGCACGGGATCGGGCAATCGGCCCCAGCATTTT
V: TRBV20-1
J: TRBJ1-5
size: -
D: -

CDR3: CASVDLNTGELFF
DNA: TGTGCCAGCGTTGACCTGAACACCGGGGAGCTGTTTTTT
V: TRBV28
J: TRBJ2-2
size: many
D: -

CDR3: CASSQGRAYTEAFF
DNA: TGTGCCAGCAGCCAAGGTCGAGCTTACACTGAAGCTTTCTTT
V: TRBV3-1
J: TRBJ1-1
size: few
D: -